A selection of T cell receptor beta chains follows, all from one sample in a study of CD8+CD57+ T cells in acquired aplastic anemia. TCRdb reanalysed the reads using MiXCR and keeps one entry per CDR3 protein. Among around 180,000 distinct CDR3 sequences listed, under 50% were seen once. The sequenced material came from sorted CD4+, CD8+, or CD8+CD57+ T cells (not recorded which) from PBMCs. The receptors were sampled from a human donor with aplastic anemia. CDR3s include the opening cysteine and the closing phenylalanine or tryptophan. A D gene is named only where the DNA matches it firmly.

TRBJ2-2	TRBV11-2	TRBD2	CASSGLAGGFAGELFF
TRBJ2-1	TRBV19	-	CASTTTGRDEQFF
TRBJ2-3	TRBV5-4	-	CASSLVGVEGTDTQYF
TRBJ2-2	TRBV11-2	TRBD1	CASSLLGGVIGELFF
TRBJ2-7	TRBV5-1	TRBD1	CASSRQGGSYEQYF
TRBJ2-3	TRBV24-1	-	CATSSTTDTQYF
TRBJ1-2	TRBV29-1	-	CSVTDTYGYTF
TRBJ2-5	TRBV24-1	TRBD2	CATSENPGLGRETQYF
TRBJ1-1	TRBV12-3/TRBV12-4	TRBD1	CASSFRQGAGSTEAFF
TRBJ2-7	TRBV29-1	-	CSSQGRRGYEQYF
TRBJ2-7	TRBV5-1	-	CASSLEDEQYF
TRBJ1-1	TRBV10-3	-	CAISEGGIAEAFF
TRBJ1-5	TRBV6-1	-	CASSVLGDSNQPQHF
TRBJ2-3	TRBV24-1	TRBD2	CATRHGLAGIDTQYF
TRBJ1-5	TRBV15	-	CASSRAGGGGGPQHF
TRBJ1-6	TRBV15	-	CATKRVSYNSPLHF
TRBJ2-3	TRBV15	TRBD2	CATSGLAGGNTDTQYF
TRBJ2-7	TRBV19	-	CASSETEASYEQYF
TRBJ1-5	TRBV4-1	-	CASSQGTDSAGYQPQHF
TRBJ2-1	TRBV12-3/TRBV12-4	-	CASSFLLAYNEQFF
TRBJ1-2	TRBV20-1	-	CSAPRRQTF
TRBJ2-7	TRBV10-3	-	CAISESSVISYEQYF
TRBJ2-2	TRBV25-1	TRBD1	CASSEVGTGVRLAGELFF
TRBJ2-1	TRBV9	TRBD2	CASSVVSGSISGNEQFF
TRBJ1-2	TRBV2	-	CASSGLRNYGYTF
TRBJ2-7	TRBV10-3	TRBD2	CAISDLGGRGLDEQYF
TRBJ2-2	TRBV10-1	TRBD1	CASSAGTASTGELFF
TRBJ2-7	TRBV4-3	-	CASSQGASEQYF
TRBJ1-4	TRBV25-1	-	CASVSPANGKLFF
TRBJ1-4	TRBV6-5	-	CASSYIIGAHEKLFF